This TCR beta chain is from a study of cytomegalovirus exposure and HLA in healthy donors. Overall study: Around 200 million T cells yielded 120 million or so unique TCR beta sequences, as an earlier analysis found. Findings and limits, study-wide: It has been reported that TCR beta sequences accurately predicted the HLA-A and HLA-B alleles of most subjects. Only CMV serostatus was available as immune exposure information.

About this clone itself: Antigen specificity is unknown.

In the PCR, 60 Vbeta and 13 Jbeta primers were used. Produced via immunoSEQ multiplex PCR; TCRdb's table is partial and in-frame only. The repertoire includes 55,000 to 80,000 clones, 65% to 70% of them detected once, and 20% to 25% sits in the top ten. The donors (healthy individuals) were bone marrow donors. Germline CDR1 is MDHEN and CDR2 is SYDVKM. Trimming removed 2 bases from V and 6 bases from J, with 14 bases in between. The CDR3 covers 16 residues. Source material: PBMCs. This chain links TRBV28 with TRBJ1-6, with unresolved D. The sequence was obtained from a man aged 35-49 years in good health and CMV-seropositive. CDR3 in DNA: TGTGCCAGCAGTTTACCTCGGACGGCGGGTAATTCACCCCTCCACTTT. This encodes CASSLPRTAGNSPLHF.